The present entry profiles one TCR beta chain with its context. Its cognate antigen is unknown. The data originate from a study of T cells expressing NK-cell markers. Study-wide results and caveats: Also leading the CD3+CD56-NKG2C+ fraction in a handful of donors were these clonotypes. HCMV specificity of expanded NKG2C+ T cell clones remained unclear. Of CD8+ T cells, about 1.0-7.5% belonged to dominant NKG2C+ clonotypes in more than five donors.

Template switching by 5'RACE with UMIs generated the TCR beta cDNA. TCRdb reprocessed the 5' RACE reads and reports one entry per CDR3 protein, with no DNA. This sample contains about 550,000 distinct CDR3 sequences. In germline, CDR1 is MNHEY, CDR2 SMNVEV (reference sequence). This CDR3 has 14 amino acids. The origin of this receptor is a man aged 18 to 35 in good health. The sample consisted of blood T cells: a sorted CD56 or NKG2C T cell subset, CD4+ or CD8+ T cells, or bulk PBMC T cells (not recorded which). J is TRBJ2-3 and V is TRBV27. CDR3 amino acids: CASSVGPWGDTQYF.